This T cell receptor beta chain was identified during a study of blood T cell repertoires in COVID-19. The wider study: PBMCs, B-cell-depleted T cells, or T cells provided the cDNA or gDNA that made up the material.

Using immunoSEQ multiplex PCR, the repertoire was profiled, and TCRdb retains in-frame clones only, with some absent. In the table there are 120,000 or so clones, about 80% of which are singletons. The CDR3 is 14 amino acids. The V and J ends lost 4 bases and 1 base, in that order; junction bases with no gene match: 3. Germline CDR1 reads SQVTM; CDR2 reads ANQGSEA. This clonotype was sampled from a woman aged 50 to 65 with acute or convalescent COVID-19. This sequence joins TRBV29-1 and TRBJ2-5; 10 bases align to TRBD2. What was sequenced was peripheral blood. In nucleotides, the CDR3 is TGCAGCGTTGTTCCTAGCGGGAGCCAAGAGACCCAGTACTTC. Its protein is CSVVPSGSQETQYF.